The subject of this entry is one TCR beta chain. Antigen unknown. The data belong to a study of T cells in Graves' hyperthyroidism and ophthalmopathy. Study results and limitations: With a median lead of around 5.9 months before onset, the model predicted ophthalmopathy. Most expanded thyroid clonotypes above 0.001 recurred in blood.

Trimming pared 4 bases from V and 2 bases from J, leaving 12 bases between. The CDR3 totals 13 residues. Germline values: CDR1 DFQATT, CDR2 SNEGSKA (reference sequence). It was RNA transcripts that yielded the amplified TCR beta CDR3 regions. HTBI primers drove first-round RT-PCR of the TCR CDR3. TCRdb reanalysed the multiplex PCR reads using MiXCR and keeps one entry per CDR3 protein. Of almost 350,000 distinct CDR3 sequences listed, less than 20% are singletons. Fresh 10 ml peripheral blood yielded PBMCs. This rearrangement joins TRBV20-1 to TRBJ2-7; a possible D gene is TRBD1 (6 bases). The receptor was isolated from a middle-aged woman with Graves' ophthalmopathy. Material: blood. The DNA of the CDR3 is TGCAGTGCTAATCCGGACAGCCCCTACGAGCAGTACTTC. Its translation is CSANPDSPYEQYF.